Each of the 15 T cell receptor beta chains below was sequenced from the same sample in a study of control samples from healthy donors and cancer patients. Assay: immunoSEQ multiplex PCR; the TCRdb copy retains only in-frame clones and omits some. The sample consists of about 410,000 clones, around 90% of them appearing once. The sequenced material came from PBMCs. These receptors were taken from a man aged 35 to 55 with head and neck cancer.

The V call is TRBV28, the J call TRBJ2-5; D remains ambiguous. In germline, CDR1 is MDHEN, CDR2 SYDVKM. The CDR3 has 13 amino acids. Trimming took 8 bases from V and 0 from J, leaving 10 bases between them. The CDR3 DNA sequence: TGTGCCAGCGGGAAAGTAGACCAAGAGACCCAGTACTTC. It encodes CASGKVDQETQYF.

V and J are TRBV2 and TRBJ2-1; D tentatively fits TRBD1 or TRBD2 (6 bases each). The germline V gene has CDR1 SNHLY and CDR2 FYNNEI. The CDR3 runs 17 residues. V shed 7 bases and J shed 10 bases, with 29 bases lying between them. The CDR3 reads CASKGLIGGGLYREQFF. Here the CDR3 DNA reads TGTGCCAGCAAGGGTCTCATAGGGGGAGGCCTCTATCGGGAGCAGTTCTTC.

This chain's CDR3 is CASSSDGSSYEQYF. The CDR3 DNA is TGTGCCAGCAGCTCGGACGGAAGCTCCTACGAGCAGTACTTC. J is TRBJ2-7 and V is TRBV7-2; D is unresolved. Germline loops: CDR1 SGHTA, CDR2 FQGNSA. The length of the CDR3 is 14 residues. The V end lost 4 bases, the J end lost 0 bases, and 10 bases lay between the germline ends.

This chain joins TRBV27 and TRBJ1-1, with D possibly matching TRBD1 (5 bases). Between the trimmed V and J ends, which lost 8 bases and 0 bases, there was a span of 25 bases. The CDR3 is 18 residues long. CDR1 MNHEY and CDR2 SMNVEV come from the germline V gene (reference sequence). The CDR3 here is CASRANKQTTALNTEAFF. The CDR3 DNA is TGTGCCAGCCGTGCTAATAAACAAACGACAGCCCTGAACACTGAAGCTTTCTTT.

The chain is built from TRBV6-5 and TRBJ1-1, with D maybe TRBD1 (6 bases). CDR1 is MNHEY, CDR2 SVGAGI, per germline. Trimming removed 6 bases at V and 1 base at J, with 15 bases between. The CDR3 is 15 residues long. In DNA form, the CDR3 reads TGTGCCAGCAGCCTGGAGGGGACATCGAACACTGAAGCTTTCTTT. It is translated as CASSLEGTSNTEAFF.

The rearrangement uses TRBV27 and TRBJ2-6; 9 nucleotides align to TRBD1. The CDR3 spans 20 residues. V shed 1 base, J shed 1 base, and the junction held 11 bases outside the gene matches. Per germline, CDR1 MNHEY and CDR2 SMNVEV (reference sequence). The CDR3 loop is CASSLWPDRGFSSGANVLTF. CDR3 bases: TGTGCCAGCAGTTTATGGCCGGACAGGGGTTTCTCATCTGGGGCCAACGTCCTGACTTTC.

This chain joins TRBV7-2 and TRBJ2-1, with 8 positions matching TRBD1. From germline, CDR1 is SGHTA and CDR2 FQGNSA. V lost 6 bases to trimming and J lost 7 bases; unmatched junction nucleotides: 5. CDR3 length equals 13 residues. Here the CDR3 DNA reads TGTGCCAGCAGTCGACAGGGGTTTAATGAGCAGTTCTTC. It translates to CASSRQGFNEQFF.

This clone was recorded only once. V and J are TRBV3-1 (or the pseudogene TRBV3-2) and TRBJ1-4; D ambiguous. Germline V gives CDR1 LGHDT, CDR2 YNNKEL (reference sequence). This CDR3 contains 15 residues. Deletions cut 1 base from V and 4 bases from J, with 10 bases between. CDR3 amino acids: CASSQGGIGNEKLFF. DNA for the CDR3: TGTGCCAGCAGCCAAGGGGGTATTGGTAATGAAAAACTGTTTTTT.

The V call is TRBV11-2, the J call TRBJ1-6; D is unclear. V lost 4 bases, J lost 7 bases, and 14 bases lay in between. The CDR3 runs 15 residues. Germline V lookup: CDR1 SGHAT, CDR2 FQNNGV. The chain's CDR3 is CASSYRTGGNSPLHF. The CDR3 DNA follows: TGTGCCAGCAGCTACCGGACCGGAGGCAATTCACCCCTCCACTTT.

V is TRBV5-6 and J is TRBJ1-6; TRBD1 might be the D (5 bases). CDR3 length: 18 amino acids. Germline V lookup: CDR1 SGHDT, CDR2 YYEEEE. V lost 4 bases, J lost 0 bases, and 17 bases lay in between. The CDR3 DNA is TGTGCCAGCAGCACCGGCGGCGGGGGGAGCTCCTATAATTCACCCCTCCACTTT. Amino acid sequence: CASSTGGGGSSYNSPLHF.

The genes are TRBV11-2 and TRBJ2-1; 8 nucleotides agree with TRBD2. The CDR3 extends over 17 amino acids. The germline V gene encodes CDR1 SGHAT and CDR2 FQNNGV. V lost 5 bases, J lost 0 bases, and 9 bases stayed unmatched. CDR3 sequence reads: CASSPGSGMSSYNEQFF. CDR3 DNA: TGTGCCAGCAGCCCGGGTAGCGGGATGAGCTCCTACAATGAGCAGTTCTTC.

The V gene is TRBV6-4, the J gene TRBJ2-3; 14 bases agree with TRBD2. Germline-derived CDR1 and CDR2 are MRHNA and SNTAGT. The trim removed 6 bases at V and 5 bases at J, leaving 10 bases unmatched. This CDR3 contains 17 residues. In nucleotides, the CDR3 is TGTGCCAGCAGCGCTACGGGACTAGCGGGAGCCCAAGATACGCAGTATTTT. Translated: CASSATGLAGAQDTQYF.

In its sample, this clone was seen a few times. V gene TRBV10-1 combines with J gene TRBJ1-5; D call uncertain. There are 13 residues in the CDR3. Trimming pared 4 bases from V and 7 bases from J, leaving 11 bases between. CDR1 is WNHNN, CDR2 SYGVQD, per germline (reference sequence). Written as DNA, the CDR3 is TGCGCCAGCAGTGTAACCCCAAACCAGCCCCAGCATTTT. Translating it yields CASSVTPNQPQHF.

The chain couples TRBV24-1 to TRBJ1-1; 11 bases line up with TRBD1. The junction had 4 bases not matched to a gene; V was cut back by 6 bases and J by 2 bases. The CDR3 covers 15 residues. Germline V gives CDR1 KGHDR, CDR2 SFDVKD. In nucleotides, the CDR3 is TGTGCCACCAGTCCCGGGACAGGGGGTAACACTGAAGCTTTCTTT. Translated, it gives CATSPGTGGNTEAFF.

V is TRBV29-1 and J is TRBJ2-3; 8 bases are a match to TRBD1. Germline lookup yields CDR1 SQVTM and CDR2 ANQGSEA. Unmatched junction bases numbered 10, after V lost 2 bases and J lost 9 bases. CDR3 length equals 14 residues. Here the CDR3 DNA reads TGCAGCGTTGAACCTTCAAAGGACAGGGCAACGCAGTATTTT. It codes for CSVEPSKDRATQYF.